This record looks at one T cell receptor (beta chain) sequence and its context. No antigen is known for it. The sample is drawn from a study of beta chain features in type 1 diabetes. General study points: Relative to healthy donors, patients appeared to have naive, central memory and Treg TCRB repertoires that were more similar. Type 1 diabetes patients had TCRB CDR3s that were shorter (moderately but significantly so) in all four CD4+ subsets. When VDJ junctions were examined, type 1 diabetes patients showed fewer insertions and more deletions.

TCRB transcripts that were expressed got sequenced, as all of the isolated RNA had been reverse transcribed. Here immunoSEQ multiplex PCR was the method, and the copy in TCRdb shows in-frame clones only, minus some. The table includes around 500,000 clones, more than 9.5% detected once. Trimming at V came to 7 bases and at J to 5 bases, leaving 5 bases not matched to a gene. This CDR3 is 13 amino acids long. CDR1 and CDR2 from the germline V gene are MNHNY and SVGAGI (reference sequence). The TCR originated in a woman younger than 35 in good health. The J gene is TRBJ1-5, the V gene TRBV6-6; TRBD1 agrees at 7 bases. The material sequenced was naive CD4+ T cells from blood. The CDR3 DNA follows: TGTGCCAGCAAGGGACAGCTTCATCAGCCCCAGCATTTT. This gives the protein CASKGQLHQPQHF.